The present TCR beta chain was sequenced within a study of PD-1 blockade in mismatch repair-deficient tumors. V gave up 1 base and J gave up 2 bases; unmatched junction bases: 5. From germline, CDR1 is LNHNV and CDR2 YYDKDF (reference sequence). This CDR3 spans 16 amino acids. Clones were sequenced by immunoSEQ multiplex PCR, and TCRdb holds only the in-frame ones, with some missing. The sample lists over 30,000 clones, 75% to 90% occurring once. V usage is TRBV15 and J usage is TRBJ1-2; 9 nucleotides line up with TRBD1. This clonotype originated in an adult with mismatch repair-deficient cancer. The sequences come from PBMCs, collected around 6 weeks after starting pembrolizumab. The CDR3 protein is CATSRAGTGRNYGYTF. In DNA form, the CDR3 reads TGTGCCACCAGCAGAGCCGGGACAGGGCGGAACTATGGCTACACCTTC.